The clone carrying this T cell receptor (beta chain) has only one observation. Its target is unknown. Its ends do not fully match the called genes, so a read error is possible. This record comes from a study of shared clonotypes between healthy human individuals. Regarding the study as a whole: Despite large depth, rarefaction showed incomplete sorted-subset sequencing. Sequencing depth was expected to affect clonotype sharing among donors. A reduction in generation probabilities was seen for non-shared clonotypes relative to those shared by all four donors.

CD45RO+ cells were combined with CCR7-negative CD45RA+ TemRA cells to form CD8 memory. TCRdb's copy holds only in-frame clones and misses some; the assay was immunoSEQ multiplex PCR. The table shows approximately 100,000 clones, with 65% to 75% occurring only once. Per germline, CDR1 MDHEN and CDR2 SYDVKM. This CDR3 comprises 10 residues. This clonotype originated in a woman in her thirties in good health. The specimen was memory CD8+ T cells sorted from blood. Subset here: CD45RO+ cells pooled with CCR7-negative TemRA cells. The chain is built from TRBV28 and TRBJ2-4, with 7 positions matching TRBD2. The CDR3 region is CASSGLEPAF. CDR3 DNA: TGTGCCAGCAGCGGACTAGAACCGGCCTTC.